This T cell receptor beta chain was recovered during a study of cytomegalovirus exposure and HLA in healthy donors. The PCR contained 60 Vbeta and 13 Jbeta primers. Repertoires were generated with immunoSEQ multiplex PCR, while TCRdb's copy carries only in-frame clones and drops some. The sample yields around 120,000 clones, 70% to 90% seen once. On this clone itself: Its antigen remains unknown.

Study outcomes and limitations: Presence/absence analyses rested on an assumption that sequencing depth was roughly uniform across donors. The authors later linked a missense DCLRE1C variant to TCR beta V- and J-gene trimming. Testing in vitro showed a few CMV-associated chains specific for CMV antigens.

The CDR3 loop spans 14 amino acids. V was cut by 3 bases and J by 6 bases, with 12 bases left in between. Germline assignment: CDR1 MNHEY and CDR2 SMNVEV (reference sequence). The TCR sequence derives from a boy aged 5-17 years in good health and CMV-seronegative. The sequencing input was PBMCs. This sequence joins TRBV27 and TRBJ2-1; D gene uncertain. DNA of the CDR3: TGTGCCAGCAGTTTTAATGGGCACGGCAATGAGCAGTTCTTC. It specifies CASSFNGHGNEQFF.